One and the same sample provided the 32 T cell receptor beta chains below, sequenced in a study of blood T cell repertoires in COVID-19. The protocol was immunoSEQ multiplex PCR, while the TCRdb copy is restricted to in-frame clones and leaves out a portion. The table includes roughly 240,000 clones, roughly nine tenths detected once. Source material: peripheral blood. These receptors all come from a woman aged 55 to 70 who had recovered from COVID-19.

The chain recombines TRBV9 with TRBJ2-5; 9 bases are a match to TRBD2. Germline CDR1 is SGDLS and CDR2 is YYNGEE. CDR3 length equals 16 residues. The V gene end was trimmed by 3 bases and the J gene end by 5 bases; junction bases not matched to a gene: 11. The CDR3 DNA reads TGTGCCAGCAGCGCTAAAATGGGACTAGCTCTGGAGACCCAGTACTTC. Residues: CASSAKMGLALETQYF.

The V call is TRBV6-5, the J call TRBJ1-6, with 7 bases lining up with TRBD1. From germline, CDR1 is MNHEY and CDR2 SVGAGI. The CDR3 length is 15 residues. Germline trimming cut 5 bases from V and 7 bases from J; bases unmatched to any gene: 8. This chain's CDR3 is CASSPPTGRNSPLHF. The CDR3, as DNA: TGTGCCAGCAGTCCACCGACAGGGAGGAATTCACCCCTCCACTTT.

The chain's CDR3 is CASSEQATNEQFF. The CDR3 region has the DNA TGTGCCAGCAGTGAACAGGCCACCAATGAGCAGTTCTTC. The chain links TRBV6-4 to TRBJ2-1; D might be TRBD1 (5 bases). The germline CDR1 and CDR2 sequences are MRHNA and SNTAGT. The CDR3 consists of 13 residues. V gave up 3 bases and J gave up 6 bases, with 9 bases separating them.

The table lists this clone with many counts. The chain joins TRBV4-3 to TRBJ2-7; 9 bases line up with TRBD1. The germline V gene has CDR1 LGHNA and CDR2 YSLEER. This CDR3 comprises 16 residues. The V and J ends lost 0 bases and 4 bases, in that order; junction bases with no gene match: 7. The CDR3 DNA reads as TGCGCCAGCAGCCAAGACCCCGGGACAGGGTCGTACGAGCAGTACTTC. It translates to CASSQDPGTGSYEQYF.

This rearrangement joins TRBV7-8 to TRBJ2-4; 7 bases match TRBD1. Per germline, CDR1 SGHVS and CDR2 FQNEAQ. The J segment lost 10 bases and the V segment lost 1 base, leaving 4 bases of the junction unmatched. This CDR3 has 13 amino acids. CDR3 residues: CASSLVDRDIQYF. In nucleotides, the CDR3 is TGTGCCAGCAGCTTAGTAGACAGGGATATTCAGTACTTC.

V usage is TRBV2 and J usage is TRBJ1-2; D not certain. Trimming shortened V by 6 bases and J by 1 base, and 6 bases separated the two germline ends. Germline V gene data show CDR1 as SNHLY and CDR2 as FYNNEI. The CDR3 extends over 12 amino acids. The CDR3 DNA sequence: TGTGCCAGCAGCGGGGATAACTATGGCTACACCTTC. Its protein is CASSGDNYGYTF.

The chain uses TRBV18 and TRBJ2-1; a possible D gene is TRBD1 (5 bases). The CDR3 is 15 residues long. Germline CDR1 is KGHSH and CDR2 is LQKENI. V was shortened by 5 bases and J by 2 bases, with 13 bases between the two germline ends. This chain's CDR3 is CASSAQGGPYNEQFF. CDR3 in DNA: TGTGCCAGCTCAGCGCAGGGTGGGCCCTACAATGAGCAGTTCTTC.

J is TRBJ2-1 and V is TRBV9; 11 bases fit TRBD2. J gave up 4 bases and V 4 bases, and 16 bases lay outside the gene matches. CDR3 size: 19 residues. Germline loops: CDR1 SGDLS, CDR2 YYNGEE. The CDR3 region is CASSPTNRLTSGDYNEQFF. In nucleotides, the CDR3 is TGTGCCAGCAGCCCTACCAATCGATTGACTAGCGGGGATTACAATGAGCAGTTCTTC.

The chain couples TRBV19 to TRBJ1-1; 7 bases are shared with TRBD1. The germline V gene encodes CDR1 LNHDA and CDR2 SQIVND (reference sequence). V shed 5 bases, J shed 1 base, and the junction held 1 base outside the gene matches. The CDR3 consists of 13 residues. CDR3 loop: CASSHRGNTEAFF. The CDR3 DNA sequence: TGTGCCAGTAGTCACAGGGGGAACACTGAAGCTTTCTTT.

J is TRBJ2-3 and V is TRBV4-1; no definite D call. Looked up from germline, CDR1 is MGHRA and CDR2 is YSYEKL. This CDR3 has 14 residues. The V and J ends lost 6 bases and 2 bases respectively, with 12 bases between them. The CDR3 nucleotides are TGCGCCAGCAGTCGACCCTACTACACAGATACGCAGTATTTT. Protein: CASSRPYYTDTQYF.

J is TRBJ1-2 and V is TRBV29-1, with a tentative D call TRBD1 (5 bases). Trimming shortened V by 1 base and J by 4 bases, and 10 bases separated the two germline ends. The germline V gene encodes CDR1 SQVTM and CDR2 ANQGSEA. This CDR3 has 13 residues. The CDR3 nucleotides read TGCAGCGTTGAAGCTGGGACTGGCTATGGCTACACCTTC. Protein product: CSVEAGTGYGYTF.

This clone was observed a handful of times. The rearrangement uses TRBV6-5 and TRBJ2-1; possible D gene TRBD1, 7 bases. The V gene lost 6 bases and the J gene lost 3 bases, with 12 bases spanning the gap. Germline V CDR1 and CDR2: MNHEY, SVGAGI. This CDR3 is 14 amino acids long. CDR3 in DNA: TGTGCCAGCAGGGGGGGACAGCTCTACAATGAGCAGTTCTTC. Its translation: CASRGGQLYNEQFF.

The chain combines TRBV19 with TRBJ2-5; 7 bases map to TRBD1. Per germline, CDR1 LNHDA and CDR2 SQIVND (reference sequence). This CDR3 contains 14 residues. V gave up 9 bases and J gave up 4 bases; unmatched junction bases: 11. The CDR3 DNA is TGTGCCAGCCGCTACGATTCAGGGGGAGAGACCCAGTACTTC. Encoded protein: CASRYDSGGETQYF.

V usage is TRBV7-2 and J usage is TRBJ2-2; tentative D call: TRBD2 (6 bases). Per germline, CDR1 SGHTA and CDR2 FQGNSA. The V end lost 5 bases, the J end lost 5 bases, and 21 bases lay between the germline ends. The CDR3 is 17 residues long. This CDR3 is CASSTRDFLGRTGELFF. The DNA for the CDR3 is TGTGCCAGCAGCACCCGGGACTTCCTGGGCAGGACCGGGGAGCTGTTTTTT. The entire variable domain, with the rest obtained from reference TRBV7-2 and TRBJ2-2, is as follows: GAGVSQSPSNKVTEKGKDVELRCDPISGHTALYWYRQSLGQGLEFLIYFQGNSAPDKSGLPSDRFSAERTGGSVSTLTIQRTQQEDSAVYLCASSTRDFLGRTGELFFGEGSRLTVL.

This chain links TRBV5-4 with TRBJ2-3; the match to TRBD2 covers 15 bases. This CDR3 is built from 17 residues. The trim removed 5 bases at V and 4 bases at J, leaving 8 bases unmatched. Germline CDR1 SGHNT, CDR2 YYREEE (reference sequence). CDR3 nucleotide sequence: TGTGCCAGCAGTCGGGGACTAGCGGGGGGTTTTTCAGATACGCAGTATTTT. Protein product: CASSRGLAGGFSDTQYF.

The CDR3 loop is CASSPLGGQIYNEQFF. As DNA, the CDR3 is TGTGCCAGCTCACCACTGGGGGGGCAGATATACAATGAGCAGTTCTTC. The chain employs TRBV18 and TRBJ2-1; TRBD2 might be the D (7 bases). Germline V gene lookup returns CDR1 KGHSH and CDR2 LQKENI. V lost 1 base to trimming and J lost 4 bases, with 14 bases between them. This CDR3 region has 16 residues.

This clone showed up just once. CDR3 nucleotide sequence: TGTGCCACCAGTGATGCATCTACAGGGGAGGTCTATGGCTACACCTTC. It specifies CATSDASTGEVYGYTF. The chain employs TRBV24-1 and TRBJ1-2, with 7 bases identical to TRBD1. After removal of 3 bases from V and 4 bases from J, the junction contained 10 bases not matched to a gene. The germline V gene encodes CDR1 KGHDR and CDR2 SFDVKD. The CDR3 runs to 16 residues.

The rearrangement links TRBV5-6 to TRBJ1-5; D possibly corresponds to TRBD1 (6 bases). V was pared by 4 bases and J by 5 bases, with 16 bases between. This CDR3 has 15 amino acids. The germline gives CDR1 SGHDT, CDR2 YYEEEE. DNA of the CDR3: TGTGCCAGCAGCGTACTCGCTGGGGGCTATCAGCCCCAGCATTTT. Its protein is CASSVLAGGYQPQHF.

V and J are TRBV11-1 and TRBJ2-1, with 13 bases that match TRBD2. The CDR3 spans 14 residues. The germline V gene has CDR1 SGHAT and CDR2 FQDESV (reference sequence). V lost 8 bases and J lost 7; bases outside the gene matches: 5. In DNA, the CDR3 is TGTGCCAGCCGCACTAGCGGGGGGGTTAATGAGCAGTTCTTC. It encodes CASRTSGGVNEQFF.

This clone was found a few times. The chain recombines TRBV19 with TRBJ1-5; TRBD1 matches at 7 bases. Trimming took 6 bases from V and 2 from J; bases not matched to a gene: 7. Looked up from germline, CDR1 is LNHDA and CDR2 is SQIVND (reference sequence). CDR3 length equals 15 residues. CDR3 sequence reads: CASSDRAYGNQPQHF. CDR3 in DNA: TGTGCCAGTAGCGACAGGGCCTACGGCAATCAGCCCCAGCATTTT.

This clone was observed a single time. The chain combines TRBV28 with TRBJ2-3; TRBD2 matches 8 bases. The CDR3 consists of 15 residues. The germline CDR1 and CDR2 sequences are MDHEN and SYDVKM. V lost 2 bases and J lost 6; bases outside the gene matches: 7. The CDR3 is CASSLPGLGLDTQYF. CDR3 sequence (DNA): TGTGCCAGCAGTTTACCGGGACTAGGGCTCGATACGCAGTATTTT.

This clone was counted once. The rearrangement links TRBV4-2 to TRBJ2-5; the match to TRBD2 covers 10 bases. The CDR3 loop spans 18 amino acids. The germline CDR1 and CDR2 sequences are LGHNA and YNFKEQ. With 0 bases clipped from V and 4 bases from J, the junction kept 11 bases outside the gene matches. In nucleotides, the CDR3 is TGTGCCAGCAGCCAAGATAGGGCTAGCGGGGGTCGGGGAGAGACCCAGTACTTC. Translated: CASSQDRASGGRGETQYF.

This sequence joins TRBV7-9 and TRBJ2-1, with D tentatively TRBD2 (6 bases). From germline, CDR1 is SEHNR and CDR2 FQNEAQ (reference sequence). The germline V and J ends were trimmed by 7 bases and 9 bases, with 19 bases remaining between them. There are 14 residues in the CDR3. The CDR3: CASTRVGGGGEQFF. Here the CDR3 DNA reads TGTGCCAGCACCCGTGTGGGGGGTGGCGGTGAGCAGTTCTTC.

CDR3 sequence reads: CASSLAGLSNQPQHF. CDR3 sequence (DNA): TGTGCCAGCAGCTTGGCTGGCCTTAGCAATCAGCCCCAGCATTTT. The rearrangement uses TRBV5-8 and TRBJ1-5; D not resolved. The CDR3 has 15 residues. V shed 0 bases and J shed 0 bases, with 7 bases lying between them. CDR1 is SGHTS, CDR2 YDEGEE, per germline.

This chain uses TRBV14 with TRBJ2-7; 14 nucleotides align to TRBD2. V was clipped by 0 bases and J by 7 bases; unmatched bases: 14. The germline CDR1 and CDR2 sequences are SGHDN and FVKESK. The CDR3 totals 19 residues. CDR3 sequence: CASSQEGLAGASSMWEQYF. DNA of the CDR3: TGTGCCAGCAGCCAAGAGGGACTAGCGGGGGCCTCTTCTATGTGGGAGCAGTACTTC.

This clone was seen just once. The chain combines TRBV10-2 with TRBJ2-1; 7 bases match TRBD2. This CDR3 has 15 residues. Germline V CDR1 and CDR2: WSHSY, SAAADI. The trim removed 3 bases at V and 5 bases at J, leaving 7 bases unmatched. The CDR3 DNA reads TGCGCCAGCAGTGAAGGGCGAGCGGGGAACAATGAGCAGTTCTTC. This translates into CASSEGRAGNNEQFF.

The chain has TRBV7-2 and TRBJ1-3, with unresolved D. The CDR3 covers 15 residues. V lost 1 base and J lost 2, with 9 bases in between. Per germline, CDR1 SGHTA and CDR2 FQGNSA. CDR3 coding DNA: TGTGCCAGCAGCTTAGGCGCAGGTACTGGAAACACCATATATTTT. Amino acid sequence: CASSLGAGTGNTIYF.

This clone was counted once. This chain joins TRBV6-5 and TRBJ1-2, with 7 bases aligning to TRBD1. J gave up 7 bases and V 6 bases, and 5 bases lay outside the gene matches. The CDR3 extends over 12 amino acids. CDR1 and CDR2 (germline): MNHEY, SVGAGI. The CDR3 nucleotides read TGTGCCAGCAGGACAGGGACGGGTGGCTACACCTTC. Translating it yields CASRTGTGGYTF.

V is TRBV11-2 and J is TRBJ2-6; TRBD1 is a possible D gene (5 bases). Trimming stripped 1 base from V and 9 bases from J, with 7 bases between. The CDR3 spans 13 residues. Per the germline V gene, CDR1 is SGHAT and CDR2 is FQNNGV. The DNA for the CDR3 is TGTGCCAGCAGCTTAGGGGGCAGCAACGTCCTGACTTTC. Translated, it gives CASSLGGSNVLTF.

V gene TRBV10-3 combines with J gene TRBJ1-4; TRBD1 matches at 9 bases. Germline loops: CDR1 ENHRY, CDR2 SYGVKD. The V segment lost 4 bases and the J segment 4 bases; nucleotides outside the gene matches: 1. This CDR3 contains 14 residues. CDR3 residues: CAISGTGVNEKLFF. For the CDR3, the DNA is TGTGCCATCAGTGGGACAGGGGTTAATGAAAAACTGTTTTTT.

J is TRBJ1-4 and V is TRBV5-1; tentative D call: TRBD1 (5 bases). This CDR3 has 15 amino acids. V dropped 0 bases and J dropped 6 bases, with 12 bases sitting between them. Germline V gene sequence: CDR1 SGHRS, CDR2 YFSETQ. The CDR3 DNA reads TGCGCCAGCAGCTTGGCCCGTGGGGGGGATGAAAAACTGTTTTTT. Translated, it gives CASSLARGGDEKLFF.

This clone was detected ten times or more. The chain links TRBV9 to TRBJ1-1; no firm D call. The V end was cut by 0 bases, the J end by 0 bases, with 3 bases between. Germline V gives CDR1 SGDLS, CDR2 YYNGEE. The CDR3 covers 13 residues. CDR3 coding DNA: TGTGCCAGCAGCGTAGCTTTGAACACTGAAGCTTTCTTT. This sequence encodes CASSVALNTEAFF.